The rows below give T cell receptor beta chains drawn from one sample of a study of control samples from healthy donors and cancer patients. TCRdb's copy holds only in-frame clones and misses some; the assay was immunoSEQ multiplex PCR. The table includes approximately 100,000 clones, roughly 92% detected once. Sequencing input: blood. The receptors stem from a human donor in good health. The donor label of this sample is uncertain. CDR3s include the opening cysteine and the closing phenylalanine or tryptophan. Each record gives: clone size, D gene, V gene, J gene, CDR3 protein, CDR3 DNA. The D gene is left open where the match is weak. A clone size is listed for some rows: how often the clone was seen (once, few, many), or a class if it is expanded.

>.|.|TRBV27|TRBJ1-4
CASSFLSISNNEKLFF
TGTGCCAGCAGTTTTCTCTCAATTAGTAATAATGAAAAACTGTTTTTT
>.|.|TRBV11-2|TRBJ1-3
CASSVTSSGNTIYF
TGTGCCAGCAGCGTCACGAGCTCTGGAAACACCATATATTTT
>.|.|TRBV4-2|TRBJ2-2
CASSRGSLLDANTGELFF
TGTGCCAGCAGCCGAGGCAGTCTTCTAGACGCGAACACCGGGGAGCTGTTTTTT
>.|.|TRBV2|TRBJ1-5
CASSEGYSNQPQHF
TGTGCCAGCAGTGAGGGATATAGCAATCAGCCCCAGCATTTT
>once|TRBD2|TRBV29-1|TRBJ2-5
CSVDGLAGDTLETQYF
TGCAGCGTTGACGGACTAGCGGGGGACACGCTAGAGACCCAGTACTTC
>.|.|TRBV5-8|TRBJ1-1
CASSLELGLRNTEAFF
TGTGCCAGCAGCTTGGAATTGGGACTGAGGAACACTGAAGCTTTCTTT
>.|.|TRBV5-5|TRBJ1-6
CASSLVRGTGSPLHF
TGTGCCAGCAGCTTGGTTAGGGGAACTGGATCACCCCTCCACTTT
>few|.|TRBV21-1|TRBJ1-1
CASSKLSLAGSTEAFF
TGTGCCAGCAGCAAACTATCCTTAGCAGGTTCCACTGAAGCTTTCTTT
>.|TRBD1|TRBV2|TRBJ1-1
CASSETTGENTEAFF
TGTGCCAGCAGTGAAACGACAGGGGAGAACACTGAAGCTTTCTTT
>.|.|TRBV12-3/TRBV12-4|TRBJ2-6
CASSDSGANVLTF
TGTGCCAGCAGTGACTCTGGGGCCAACGTCCTGACTTTC
>.|.|TRBV5-1|TRBJ1-4
CASSSGRVVSNEKLFF
TGCGCCAGCAGTTCGGGCCGGGTAGTATCTAATGAAAAACTGTTTTTT
>.|TRBD1|TRBV28|TRBJ2-3
CASSSRRTGLSDTQYF
TGTGCCAGCAGTTCTCGTCGGACAGGGTTATCAGATACGCAGTATTTT
>.|.|TRBV15|TRBJ1-3
CATSREADTIYF
TGTGCCACCAGCAGAGAGGCGGACACCATATATTTT
>.|.|TRBV6-2/TRBV6-3|TRBJ1-1
CASSYSENTEAFF
TGTGCCAGCAGTTATTCAGAAAACACTGAAGCTTTCTTT
>.|.|TRBV28|TRBJ1-6
CASSLDRRGDSPLHF
TGTGCCAGCAGTTTAGACAGGAGGGGAGATTCACCCCTCCACTTT
>.|.|TRBV18|TRBJ2-3
CASSPPGEYTQYF
TGTGCCAGCTCACCTCCCGGGGAATATACGCAGTATTTT
>.|TRBD1|TRBV5-1|TRBJ1-6
CASSLGTESSPLHF
TGCGCCAGCAGTTTAGGGACAGAGAGCTCACCCCTCCACTTT
>.|.|TRBV5-1|TRBJ2-7
CASSLGQSYEQYF
TGCGCCAGCAGCTTGGGACAGTCCTACGAGCAGTACTTC
>.|.|TRBV6-1|TRBJ1-4
CASSERVTLPFF
TGTGCCAGCAGTGAAAGAGTGACCCTACCGTTTTTT
>.|.|TRBV28|TRBJ1-1
CASSFRTGNTEAFF
TGTGCCAGCAGTTTTCGGACGGGGAACACTGAAGCTTTCTTT
>once|.|TRBV19|TRBJ1-1
CASSTTSGWNTEAFF
TGTGCCAGTAGTACGACCTCGGGGTGGAACACTGAAGCTTTCTTT
>.|.|TRBV18|TRBJ1-2
CASSGESNYGYTF
TGTGCCAGCTCAGGGGAATCTAACTATGGCTACACCTTC
>.|.|TRBV6-6|TRBJ2-5
CASSYPGILQETQYF
TGTGCCAGCAGTTACCCAGGGATACTACAAGAGACCCAGTACTTC
>.|.|TRBV7-9|TRBJ1-2
CASSFHIDGYTF
TGTGCCAGCAGCTTTCACATTGATGGCTACACCTTC
>.|TRBD2|TRBV10-1|TRBJ2-5
CASSEKAGKFQETQYF
TGCGCCAGCAGTGAGAAAGCGGGGAAATTTCAAGAGACCCAGTACTTC
>.|.|TRBV28|TRBJ2-3
CASSLPGQGYTDTQYF
TGTGCCAGCAGTTTACCTGGGCAGGGATACACAGATACGCAGTATTTT
>.|.|TRBV28|TRBJ2-7
CASSRTANEQYF
TGTGCCAGCAGCAGGACAGCGAACGAGCAGTACTTC
>once|.|TRBV30|TRBJ1-6
CAWSLGSPLHF
TGTGCCTGGAGTTTGGGGTCACCCCTCCACTTT
>.|.|TRBV2|TRBJ2-7
CASSGDSPYEQYF
TGTGCCAGCAGTGGCGACAGCCCCTACGAGCAGTACTTC
>.|.|TRBV9|TRBJ1-1
CASTLTHLNTEAFF
TGTGCCAGCACCCTTACACACCTGAACACTGAAGCTTTCTTT
>once|TRBD2|TRBV5-1|TRBJ2-3
CASSRLGGETDTQYF
TGCGCCAGCAGCCGACTCGGGGGGGAGACAGATACGCAGTATTTT
>.|.|TRBV4-2|TRBJ1-1
CASSQDRAQGIGAFF
TGTGCCAGCAGCCAAGATCGGGCCCAGGGCATCGGAGCTTTCTTT
>.|TRBD1|TRBV10-3|TRBJ2-3
CAISEWGQVGDTQYF
TGTGCCATCAGTGAGTGGGGACAGGTGGGTGATACGCAGTATTTT
>.|TRBD1|TRBV28|TRBJ2-7
CASSSHPSRTGLLEQYF
TGTGCCAGCAGTTCCCACCCCTCCCGGACAGGTCTTCTAGAGCAGTACTTC